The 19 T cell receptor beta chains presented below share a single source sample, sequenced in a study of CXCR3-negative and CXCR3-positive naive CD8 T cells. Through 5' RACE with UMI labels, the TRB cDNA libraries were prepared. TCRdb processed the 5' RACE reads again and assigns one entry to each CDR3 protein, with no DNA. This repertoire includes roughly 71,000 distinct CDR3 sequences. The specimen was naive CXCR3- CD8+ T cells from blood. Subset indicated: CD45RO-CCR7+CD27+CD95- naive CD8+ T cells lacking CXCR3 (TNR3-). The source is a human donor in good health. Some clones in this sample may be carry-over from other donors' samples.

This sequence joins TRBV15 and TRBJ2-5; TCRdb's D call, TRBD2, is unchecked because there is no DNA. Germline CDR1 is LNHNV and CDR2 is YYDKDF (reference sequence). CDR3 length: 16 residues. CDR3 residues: CATSRAAGGGQETQYF.

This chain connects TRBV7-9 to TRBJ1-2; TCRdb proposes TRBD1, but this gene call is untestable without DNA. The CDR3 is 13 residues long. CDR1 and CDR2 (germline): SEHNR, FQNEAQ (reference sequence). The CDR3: CASSLGQTYGYTF. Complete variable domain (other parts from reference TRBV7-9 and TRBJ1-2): DTGVSQNPRHKITKRGQNVTFRCDPISEHNRLYWYRQTLGQGPEFLTYFQNEAQLEKSRLLSDRFSAERPKGSFSTLEIQRTEQGDSAMYLCASSLGQTYGYTFGSGTRLTVV.

The chain's CDR3 is CASSLVAWDTEAFF. The chain recombines TRBV7-8 with TRBJ1-1. Germline-derived CDR1 and CDR2 are SGHVS and FQNEAQ. CDR3 length: 14 amino acids.

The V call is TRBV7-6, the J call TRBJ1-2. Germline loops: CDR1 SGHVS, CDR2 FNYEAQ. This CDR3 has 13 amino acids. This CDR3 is CASSLGGGYGYTF. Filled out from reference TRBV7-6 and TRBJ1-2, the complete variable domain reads GAGVSQSPRYKVTKRGQDVALRCDPISGHVSLYWYRQALGQGPEFLTYFNYEAQQDKSGLPNDRFSAERPEGSISTLTIQRTEQRDSAMYRCASSLGGGYGYTFGSGTRLTVV.

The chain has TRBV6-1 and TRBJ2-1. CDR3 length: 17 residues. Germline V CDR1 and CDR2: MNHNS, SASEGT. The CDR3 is CASSENEAGISYNEQFF.

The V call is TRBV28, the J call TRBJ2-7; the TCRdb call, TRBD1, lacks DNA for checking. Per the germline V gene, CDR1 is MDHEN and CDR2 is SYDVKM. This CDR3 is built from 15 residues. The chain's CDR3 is CASSRDRGPRYEQYF. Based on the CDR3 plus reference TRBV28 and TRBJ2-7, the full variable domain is DVKVTQSSRYLVKRTGEKVFLECVQDMDHENMFWYRQDPGLGLRLIYFSYDVKMKEKGDIPEGYSVSREKKERFSLILESASTNQTSMYLCASSRDRGPRYEQYFGPGTRLTVT.

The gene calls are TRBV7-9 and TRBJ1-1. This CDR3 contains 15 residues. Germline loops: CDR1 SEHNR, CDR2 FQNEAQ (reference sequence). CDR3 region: CASSMPNVADTEAFF. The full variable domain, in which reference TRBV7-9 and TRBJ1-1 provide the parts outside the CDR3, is DTGVSQNPRHKITKRGQNVTFRCDPISEHNRLYWYRQTLGQGPEFLTYFQNEAQLEKSRLLSDRFSAERPKGSFSTLEIQRTEQGDSAMYLCASSMPNVADTEAFFGQGTRLTVV.

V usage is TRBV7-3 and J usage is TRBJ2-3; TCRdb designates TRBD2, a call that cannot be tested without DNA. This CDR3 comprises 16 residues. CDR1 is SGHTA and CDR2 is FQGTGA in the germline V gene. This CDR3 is CASSLRVSPSTDTQYF.

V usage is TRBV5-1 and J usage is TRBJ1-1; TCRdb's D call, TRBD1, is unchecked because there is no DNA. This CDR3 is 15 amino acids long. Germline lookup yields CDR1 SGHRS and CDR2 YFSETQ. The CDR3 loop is CASSELQGVNTEAFF.

CDR3 region: CATSRAGQGADTEAFF. The J gene is TRBJ1-1, the V gene TRBV15; TCRdb's D call of TRBD1 is untestable without DNA. Germline V lookup: CDR1 LNHNV, CDR2 YYDKDF (reference sequence). The CDR3 has 16 residues. Full variable domain (outside the CDR3, taken from reference TRBV15 and TRBJ1-1): DAMVIQNPRYQVTQFGKPVTLSCSQTLNHNVMYWYQQKSSQAPKLLFHYYDKDFNNEADTPDNFQSRRPNTSFCFLDIRSPGLGDTAMYLCATSRAGQGADTEAFFGQGTRLTVV.

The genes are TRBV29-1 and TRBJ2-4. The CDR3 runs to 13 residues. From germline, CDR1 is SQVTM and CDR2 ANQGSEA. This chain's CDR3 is CSVDTGTKNIQYF.

The CDR3 sequence is CASRGGGGEEKLFF. The genes are TRBV9 and TRBJ1-4; the D gene TCRdb calls, TRBD1, cannot be checked with no DNA. Per germline, CDR1 SGDLS and CDR2 YYNGEE. The CDR3 runs to 14 residues. The whole variable domain, filled in from reference TRBV9 and TRBJ1-4, reads DSGVTQTPKHLITATGQRVTLRCSPRSGDLSVYWYQQSLDQGLQFLIQYYNGEERAKGNILERFSAQQFPDLHSELNLSSLELGDSALYFCASRGGGGEEKLFFGSGTQLSVL.

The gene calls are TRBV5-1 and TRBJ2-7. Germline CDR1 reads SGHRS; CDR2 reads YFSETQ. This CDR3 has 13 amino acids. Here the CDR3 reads CASSLSRQNEQYF.

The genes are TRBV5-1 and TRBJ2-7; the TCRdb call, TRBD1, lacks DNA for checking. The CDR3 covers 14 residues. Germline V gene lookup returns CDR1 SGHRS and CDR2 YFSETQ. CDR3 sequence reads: CASSTLSVGEEQYF.

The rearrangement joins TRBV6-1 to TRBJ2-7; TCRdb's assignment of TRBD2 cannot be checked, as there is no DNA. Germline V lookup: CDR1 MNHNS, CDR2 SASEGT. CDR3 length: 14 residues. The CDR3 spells CASSEAVTSLEQYF.

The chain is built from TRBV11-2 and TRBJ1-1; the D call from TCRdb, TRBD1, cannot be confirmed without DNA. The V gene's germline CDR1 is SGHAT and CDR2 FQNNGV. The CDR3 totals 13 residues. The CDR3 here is CASSSERGAEAFF.

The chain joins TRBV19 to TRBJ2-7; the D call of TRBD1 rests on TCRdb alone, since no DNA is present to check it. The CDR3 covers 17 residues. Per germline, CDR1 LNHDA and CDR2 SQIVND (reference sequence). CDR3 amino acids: CASILRVRDRTIHEQYF. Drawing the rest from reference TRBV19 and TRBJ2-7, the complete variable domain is DGGITQSPKYLFRKEGQNVTLSCEQNLNHDAMYWYRQDPGQGLRLIYYSQIVNDFQKGDIAEGYSVSREKKESFPLTVTSAQKNPTAFYLCASILRVRDRTIHEQYFGPGTRLTVT.

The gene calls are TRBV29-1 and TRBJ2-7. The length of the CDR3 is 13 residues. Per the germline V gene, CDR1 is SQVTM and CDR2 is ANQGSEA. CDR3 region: CSVEIGSSYEQYF.

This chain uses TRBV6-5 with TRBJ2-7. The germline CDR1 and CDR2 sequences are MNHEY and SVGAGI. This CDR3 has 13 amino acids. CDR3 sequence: CASSYSGIHEQYF.